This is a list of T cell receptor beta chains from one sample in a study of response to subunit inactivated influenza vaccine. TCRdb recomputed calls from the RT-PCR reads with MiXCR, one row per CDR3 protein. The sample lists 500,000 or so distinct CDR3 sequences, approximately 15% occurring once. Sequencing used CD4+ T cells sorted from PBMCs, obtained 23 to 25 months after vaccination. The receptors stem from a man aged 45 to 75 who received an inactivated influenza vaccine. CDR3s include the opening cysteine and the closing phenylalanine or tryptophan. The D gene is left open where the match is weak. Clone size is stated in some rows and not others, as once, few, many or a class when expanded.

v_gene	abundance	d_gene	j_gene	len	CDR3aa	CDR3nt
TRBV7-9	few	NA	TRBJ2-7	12	CASSPEVGEQYF	TGTGCCAGCAGCCCAGAAGTAGGGGAGCAGTACTTC
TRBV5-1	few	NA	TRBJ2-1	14	CASSRDTTYNEQFF	TGCGCCAGCAGCCGGGACACCACCTACAATGAGCAGTTCTTC
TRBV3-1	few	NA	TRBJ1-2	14	CASSSTDSNYGYTF	TGTGCCAGCAGCTCGACAGACTCTAACTATGGCTACACCTTC
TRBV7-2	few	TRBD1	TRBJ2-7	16	CASSLVGTGAEYEQYF	TGTGCCAGCAGCTTAGTCGGGACAGGAGCGGAATACGAGCAGTACTTC
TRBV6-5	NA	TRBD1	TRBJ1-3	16	CASSYSGTGAGNTIYF	TGTGCCAGCAGTTACTCTGGGACAGGGGCTGGAAACACCATATATTTT
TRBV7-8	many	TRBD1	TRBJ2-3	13	CASSRQGADTQYF	TGTGCCAGCAGCAGACAGGGGGCGGATACGCAGTATTTT
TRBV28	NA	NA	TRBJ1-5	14	CASHGGQTNQPQHF	TGTGCCAGCCACGGGGGGCAGACGAATCAGCCCCAGCATTTT
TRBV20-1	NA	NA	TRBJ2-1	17	CSARDWGAAVSYNEQFF	TGCAGTGCTAGAGATTGGGGGGCGGCGGTCTCCTACAATGAGCAGTTCTTC
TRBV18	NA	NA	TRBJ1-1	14	CASSPRGMNTEAFF	TGTGCCAGCTCTCCCAGGGGCATGAACACTGAAGCTTTCTTT
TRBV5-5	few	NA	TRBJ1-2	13	CASSSTGPYGYTF	TGTGCCAGCAGCTCCACAGGGCCGTATGGCTACACCTTC
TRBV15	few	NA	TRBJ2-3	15	CATSRVGSLTDTQYF	TGTGCCACCAGCAGAGTTGGCAGCCTCACAGATACGCAGTATTTT
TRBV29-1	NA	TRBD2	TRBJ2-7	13	CSARLTSGGEQYF	TGCAGCGCCCGTTTGACGAGCGGGGGGGAGCAGTACTTC
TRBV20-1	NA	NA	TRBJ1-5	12	CSASRPNQPQHF	TGCAGTGCTTCCCGGCCCAATCAGCCCCAGCATTTT
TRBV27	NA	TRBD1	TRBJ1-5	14	CASSLSRQGQPQHF	TGTGCCAGCAGTTTATCTAGACAGGGTCAGCCCCAGCATTTT
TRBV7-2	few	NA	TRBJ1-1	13	CASSRRENTEAFF	TGTGCCAGCAGCCGACGGGAGAACACTGAAGCTTTCTTT
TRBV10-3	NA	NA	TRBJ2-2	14	CAINVAGNTGELFF	TGTGCCATCAATGTAGCAGGGAACACCGGGGAGCTGTTTTTT
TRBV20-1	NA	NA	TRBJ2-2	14	CSADIGPHTGELFF	TGCAGTGCCGATATCGGTCCACACACCGGGGAGCTGTTTTTT
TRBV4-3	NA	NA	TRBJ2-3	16	CASSQGGGRSTDTQYF	TGCGCCAGCAGCCAGGGGGGGGGCCGAAGCACAGATACGCAGTATTTT
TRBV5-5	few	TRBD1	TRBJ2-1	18	CASSLDGTGGRSYNEQFF	TGTGCCAGCAGCTTGGACGGGACAGGGGGTCGCTCCTACAATGAGCAGTTCTTC
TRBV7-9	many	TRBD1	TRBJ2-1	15	CASSLAGQVSNEQFF	TGTGCCAGCAGCTTGGCGGGACAGGTCAGCAATGAGCAGTTCTTC
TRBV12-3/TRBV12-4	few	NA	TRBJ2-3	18	CASSRTSRGGRLTDTQSF	TGTGCCAGCAGCCGGACTAGCAGGGGGGGGCGTCTCACAGATACGCAGTCTTTT
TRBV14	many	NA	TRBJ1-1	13	CASSQPGRNEAFF	TGTGCCAGCAGCCAGCCCGGACGGAATGAAGCTTTCTTT
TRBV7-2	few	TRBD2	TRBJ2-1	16	CASSGIPGLAGSEQFF	TGTGCCAGCAGCGGAATACCGGGACTAGCGGGGAGTGAGCAGTTCTTC
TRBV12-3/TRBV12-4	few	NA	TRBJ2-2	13	CASTRGGTGELFF	TGTGCCAGTACCCGGGGCGGCACCGGGGAGCTGTTTTTT
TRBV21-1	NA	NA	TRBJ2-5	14	CASSKLGTGETQYF	TGTGCCAGCAGCAAACTAGGGACAGGGGAGACCCAGTACTTC
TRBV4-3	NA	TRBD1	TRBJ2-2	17	CASSQIQGARDTGELFF	TGCGCCAGCAGCCAGATACAGGGGGCTAGGGACACCGGGGAGCTGTTTTTT
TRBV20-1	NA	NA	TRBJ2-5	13	CSAQPPPGETQYF	TGCAGTGCCCAGCCTCCTCCAGGGGAGACCCAGTACTTC
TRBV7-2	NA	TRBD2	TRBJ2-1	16	CASSDTELAGRNEQFF	TGTGCCAGCAGCGATACGGAACTAGCGGGGCGGAATGAGCAGTTCTTC
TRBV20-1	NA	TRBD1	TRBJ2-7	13	CSARDYRSGGQYF	TGCAGTGCTAGAGATTATAGGTCAGGGGGGCAGTACTTC
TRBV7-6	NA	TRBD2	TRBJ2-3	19	CASSWTSGGSPASTDTQYF	TGTGCCAGCAGCTGGACTAGCGGGGGGAGTCCTGCTAGCACAGATACGCAGTATTTT
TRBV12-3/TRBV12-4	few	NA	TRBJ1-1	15	CASSWTAAMNTEAFF	TGTGCCAGCAGTTGGACGGCCGCTATGAACACTGAAGCTTTCTTT
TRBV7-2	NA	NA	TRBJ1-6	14	CASSWAGGNSPLHF	TGTGCCAGCAGCTGGGCGGGAGGGAATTCACCCCTCCACTTT